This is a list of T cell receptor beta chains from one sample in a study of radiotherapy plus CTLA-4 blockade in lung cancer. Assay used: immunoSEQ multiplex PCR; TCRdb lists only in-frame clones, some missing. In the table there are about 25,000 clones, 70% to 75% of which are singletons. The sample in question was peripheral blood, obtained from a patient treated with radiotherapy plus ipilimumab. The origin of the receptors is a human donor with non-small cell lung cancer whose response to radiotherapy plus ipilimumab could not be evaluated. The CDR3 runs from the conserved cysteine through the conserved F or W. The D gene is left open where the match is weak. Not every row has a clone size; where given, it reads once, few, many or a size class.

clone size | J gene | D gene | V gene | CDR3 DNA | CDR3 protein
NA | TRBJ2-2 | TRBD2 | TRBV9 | TGTGCCAGCAGCGTCGTAGGTGAGACTAGCGCCGGGGAGCTGTTTTTT | CASSVVGETSAGELFF
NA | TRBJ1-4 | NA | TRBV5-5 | TGTGCCAGCAGCGCCGGTCTGGGAGGACGAGGTGAAAAACTGTTTTTT | CASSAGLGGRGEKLFF
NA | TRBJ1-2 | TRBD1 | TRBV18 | TGTGCCAGCTCGGTTGACAGGGGACGAGCTAACTATGGCTACACCTTC | CASSVDRGRANYGYTF
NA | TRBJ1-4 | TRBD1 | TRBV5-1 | TGCGCCAGCAGTTCCGGGACAGGGGATAATGAAAAACTGTTTTTT | CASSSGTGDNEKLFF
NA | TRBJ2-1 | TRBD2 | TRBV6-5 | TGTGCCAGCAGTTTTAGCGGGAGTAGCAATGAGCAGTTCTTC | CASSFSGSSNEQFF
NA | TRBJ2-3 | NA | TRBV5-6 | TGTGCCAGCAGCCCCGGGAGCACAGATACGCAGTATTTT | CASSPGSTDTQYF
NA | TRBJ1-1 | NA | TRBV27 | TGTGCCAGCAGGAATACAGGGTCTGAAGCTTTCTTT | CASRNTGSEAFF
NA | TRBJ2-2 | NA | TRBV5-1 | TGCGCCAGCAGCTTGGTGGAGCTGGGCACCGGGGAGCTGTTTTTT | CASSLVELGTGELFF
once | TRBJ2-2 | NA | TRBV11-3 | TGTGCCAGCAGCTTACAGGGGTTCACCGGGGAGCTGTTTTTT | CASSLQGFTGELFF
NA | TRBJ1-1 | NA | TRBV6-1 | TGTGCCAGCAAGGGGATTGAAGCTTTCTTT | CASKGIEAFF
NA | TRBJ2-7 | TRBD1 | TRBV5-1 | TGCGCCAGCAGCTTGACGACAGGGGGATTAAAAGAGCAGTACTTC | CASSLTTGGLKEQYF
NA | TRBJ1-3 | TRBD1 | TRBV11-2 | TGTGCCAGCAGCCCACTGACAGGGCCTGGAAACACCATATATTTT | CASSPLTGPGNTIYF
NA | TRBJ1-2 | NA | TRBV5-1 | TGCGCCAGCAGCCCCCGGGACACTGGTGGCTACACCTTC | CASSPRDTGGYTF
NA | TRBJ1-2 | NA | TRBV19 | TGTGCCAGTAGTATTGGGGGACACAGCTATGGCTACACCTTC | CASSIGGHSYGYTF
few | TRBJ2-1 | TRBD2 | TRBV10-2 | TGCGCCAGCAGTGAGTCTGGGACTAGCGGGAGAGGTGAGCAGTTCTTC | CASSESGTSGRGEQFF
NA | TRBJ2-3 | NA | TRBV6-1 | TGTGCCAGCAGTGAAGATGCGGGGAGCACAGATACGCAGTATTTT | CASSEDAGSTDTQYF
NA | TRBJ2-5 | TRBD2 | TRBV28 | TGTGCCAGCAGTGCCCGGGAGGCCCAAGAGACCCAGTACTTC | CASSAREAQETQYF
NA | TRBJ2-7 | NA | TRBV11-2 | TGTGCCAGCAGCCTTAGCGGCTCCTACGAGCAGTACTTC | CASSLSGSYEQYF
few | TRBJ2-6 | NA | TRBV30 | TGTGCCTGGAGTGCCTTGACTAGTAGGTCTGGGGCCAACGTCCTGACTTTC | CAWSALTSRSGANVLTF
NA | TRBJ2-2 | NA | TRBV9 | TGTGCCAGCAGCCAAGAGGTTTCGGGGACCGGGGAGCTGTTTTTT | CASSQEVSGTGELFF
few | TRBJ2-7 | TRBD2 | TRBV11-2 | TGTGCCAGCAGCTTAGCTAGCGGGATTACCTACGAGCAGTACTTC | CASSLASGITYEQYF
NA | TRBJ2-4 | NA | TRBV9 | TGTGCCAGCAGCGTAGCGGACAGCTCCGAAAGGGACATTCAGTACTTC | CASSVADSSERDIQYF
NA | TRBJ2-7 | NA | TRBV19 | TGTGCCAGTAGTTCACAGGGCCAAACGGTGGAGCAGTACTTC | CASSSQGQTVEQYF
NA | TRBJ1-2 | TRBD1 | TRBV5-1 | TGCGCCAGCAGCTTACAGGGGAATAACTATGGCTACACCTTC | CASSLQGNNYGYTF
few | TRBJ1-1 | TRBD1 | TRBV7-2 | TGTGCCAGCAGCGTAGACACGGGACGACAGGGTGAAGCTTTCTTT | CASSVDTGRQGEAFF
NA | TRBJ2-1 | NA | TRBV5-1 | TGCGCCAGCAGCTCTTCGGGTGTCGAGAATGAGCAGTTCTTC | CASSSSGVENEQFF
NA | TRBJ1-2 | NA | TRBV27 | TGTGCCAGCAGCCTCCGACAGGTCGGGGGCTACACCTTC | CASSLRQVGGYTF
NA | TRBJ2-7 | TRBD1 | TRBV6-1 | TGTGCCAGCATTATGGGGGACAGGGCTGGGGAGCAGTACTTC | CASIMGDRAGEQYF
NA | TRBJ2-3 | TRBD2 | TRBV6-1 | TGTGCCAGCAGTTCACGACTAGCGGGAGATACGCAGTATTTT | CASSSRLAGDTQYF